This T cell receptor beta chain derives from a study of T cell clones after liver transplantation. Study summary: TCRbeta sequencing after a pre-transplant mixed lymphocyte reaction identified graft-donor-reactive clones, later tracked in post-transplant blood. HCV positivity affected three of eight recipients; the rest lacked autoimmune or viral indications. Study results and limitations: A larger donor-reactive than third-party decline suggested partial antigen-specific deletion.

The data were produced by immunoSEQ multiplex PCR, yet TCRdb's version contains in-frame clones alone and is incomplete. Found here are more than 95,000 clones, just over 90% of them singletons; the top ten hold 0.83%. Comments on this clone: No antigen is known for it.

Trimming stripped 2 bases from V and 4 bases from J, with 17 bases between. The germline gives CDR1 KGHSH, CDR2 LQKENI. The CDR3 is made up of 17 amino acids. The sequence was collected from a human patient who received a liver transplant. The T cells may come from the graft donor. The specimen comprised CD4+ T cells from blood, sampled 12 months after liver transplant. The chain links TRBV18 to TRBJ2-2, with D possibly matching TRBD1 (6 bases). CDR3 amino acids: CASSPVAQRGSTGELFF. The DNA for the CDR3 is TGTGCCAGCTCACCAGTAGCCCAAAGGGGGAGCACCGGGGAGCTGTTTTTT.